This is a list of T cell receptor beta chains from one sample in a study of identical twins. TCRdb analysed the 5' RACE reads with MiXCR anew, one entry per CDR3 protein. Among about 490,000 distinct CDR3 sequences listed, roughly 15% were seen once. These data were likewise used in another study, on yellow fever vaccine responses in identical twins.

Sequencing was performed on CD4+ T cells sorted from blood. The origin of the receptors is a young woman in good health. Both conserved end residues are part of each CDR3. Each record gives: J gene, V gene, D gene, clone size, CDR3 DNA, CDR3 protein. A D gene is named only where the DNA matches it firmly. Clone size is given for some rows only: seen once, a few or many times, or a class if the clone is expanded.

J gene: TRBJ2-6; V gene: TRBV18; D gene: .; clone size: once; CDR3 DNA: TGTGCCAGCTCACCACTCGCCAGGGGAACTGGTGGGGCCAACGTCCTGACTTTC; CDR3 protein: CASSPLARGTGGANVLTF
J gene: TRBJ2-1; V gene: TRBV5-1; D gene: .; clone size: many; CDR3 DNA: TGCGCCAGCAGCTTGGGTCACTTCATGGATGAGCAGTTCTTC; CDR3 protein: CASSLGHFMDEQFF
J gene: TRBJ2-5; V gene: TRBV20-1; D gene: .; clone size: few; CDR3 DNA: TGCAGTGCTTTAACGTACCAAGAGACCCAGTACTTC; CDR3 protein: CSALTYQETQYF
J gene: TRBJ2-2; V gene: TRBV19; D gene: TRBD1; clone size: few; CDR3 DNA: TGTGCCAGTAGTATGTCTAAGGGGGCAACCGGGGAGCTGTTTTTT; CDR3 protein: CASSMSKGATGELFF
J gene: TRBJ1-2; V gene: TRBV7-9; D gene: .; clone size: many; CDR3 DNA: TGTGCCAGCAGCCTGGGGGAAAACTATGGCTACACCTTC; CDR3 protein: CASSLGENYGYTF
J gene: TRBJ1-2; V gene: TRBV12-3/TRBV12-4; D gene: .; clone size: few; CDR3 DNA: TGTGCCAGCAGTACCCAAGGGGAAATCTATGGCTACACCTTC; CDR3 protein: CASSTQGEIYGYTF
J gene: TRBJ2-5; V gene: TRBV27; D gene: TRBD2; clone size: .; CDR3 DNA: TGTGCCAGCAGTTCCCAGACTAGCGGAGAGACCCAGTACTTC; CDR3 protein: CASSSQTSGETQYF
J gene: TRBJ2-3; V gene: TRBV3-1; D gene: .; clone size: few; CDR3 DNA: TGTGCCAGCAGAATTTGGGGGTACACAGATACGCAGTATTTT; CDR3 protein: CASRIWGYTDTQYF
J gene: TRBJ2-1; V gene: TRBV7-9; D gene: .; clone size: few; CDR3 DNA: TGTGCCAGCAGCTCCGAGTTAGCTAGCAATGAGCAGTTCTTC; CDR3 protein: CASSSELASNEQFF
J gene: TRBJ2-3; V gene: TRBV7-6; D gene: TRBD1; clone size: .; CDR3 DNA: TGTGCCAGCAGCTTAGGAAGGGCCAGGGGGTTAACAGATACGCAGTATTTT; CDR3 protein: CASSLGRARGLTDTQYF
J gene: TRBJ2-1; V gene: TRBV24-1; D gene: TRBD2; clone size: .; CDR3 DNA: TGTGCCACCAGTGCCCTTAGCGGGAGCTTCTACAATGAGCAGTTCTTC; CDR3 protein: CATSALSGSFYNEQFF
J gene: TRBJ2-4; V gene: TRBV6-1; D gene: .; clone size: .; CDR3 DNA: TGTGCCAGCAGCCTTTGGAGGGTGCCAGAAGCCAAAAACATTCAGTACTTC; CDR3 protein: CASSLWRVPEAKNIQYF
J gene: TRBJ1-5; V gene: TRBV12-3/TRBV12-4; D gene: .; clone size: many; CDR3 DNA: TGTGCCAGCAGTTTAGACAGGGCGCAGCCCCAGCATTTT; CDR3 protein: CASSLDRAQPQHF
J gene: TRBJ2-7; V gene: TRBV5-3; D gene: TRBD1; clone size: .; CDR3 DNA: TGTGCCAGAAGCCCCACCGTGGACAGGGGTGGCGAGCAGTACTTC; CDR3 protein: CARSPTVDRGGEQYF
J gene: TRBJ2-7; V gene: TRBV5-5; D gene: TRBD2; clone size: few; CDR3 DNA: TGTGCCAGCAGGACTAGCGGGGTCGCCTACGAGCAGTACTTC; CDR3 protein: CASRTSGVAYEQYF
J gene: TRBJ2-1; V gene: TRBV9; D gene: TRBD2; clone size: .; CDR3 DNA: TGTGCCAGCAGCGGGGGGACTAGCGGGAGTCGTGAGCAGTTCTTC; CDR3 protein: CASSGGTSGSREQFF
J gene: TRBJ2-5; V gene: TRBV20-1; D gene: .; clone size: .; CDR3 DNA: TGCAGTGCTCTGGTACAGGGCCAAGAGACCCAGTACTTC; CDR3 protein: CSALVQGQETQYF
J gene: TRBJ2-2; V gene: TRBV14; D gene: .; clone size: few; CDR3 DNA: TGTGCCAGCAGCCAAGTCGAGGGTACCGGGGAGCTGTTTTTT; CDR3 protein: CASSQVEGTGELFF